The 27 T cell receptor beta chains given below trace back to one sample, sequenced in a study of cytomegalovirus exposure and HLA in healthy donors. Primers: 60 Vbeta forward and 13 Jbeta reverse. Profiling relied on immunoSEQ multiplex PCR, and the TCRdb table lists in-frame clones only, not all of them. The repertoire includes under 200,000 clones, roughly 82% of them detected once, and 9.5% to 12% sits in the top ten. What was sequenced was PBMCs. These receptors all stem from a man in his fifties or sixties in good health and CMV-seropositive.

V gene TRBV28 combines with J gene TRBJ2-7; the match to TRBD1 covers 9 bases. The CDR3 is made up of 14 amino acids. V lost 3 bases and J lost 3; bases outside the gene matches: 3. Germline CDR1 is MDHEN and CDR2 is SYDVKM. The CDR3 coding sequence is TGTGCCAGCAGTTTGGGGGGACAGGGCTACGAGCAGTACTTC. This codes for CASSLGGQGYEQYF.

CDR3 in amino acids: CASILNRDIQYF. As DNA, the CDR3 is TGTGCCAGCATTCTGAACCGGGACATTCAGTACTTC. The genes are TRBV2 and TRBJ2-4, with D uncertain. V dropped 7 bases and J dropped 8 bases, with 12 bases sitting between them. The CDR3 runs 12 residues. Germline values: CDR1 SNHLY, CDR2 FYNNEI.

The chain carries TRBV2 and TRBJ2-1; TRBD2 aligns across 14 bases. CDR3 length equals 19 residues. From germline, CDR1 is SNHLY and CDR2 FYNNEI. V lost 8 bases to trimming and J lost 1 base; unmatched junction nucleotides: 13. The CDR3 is CASPKSGLAGGFSYNEQFF. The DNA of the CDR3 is TGTGCCAGCCCCAAATCCGGACTAGCGGGAGGATTTTCCTACAATGAGCAGTTCTTC.

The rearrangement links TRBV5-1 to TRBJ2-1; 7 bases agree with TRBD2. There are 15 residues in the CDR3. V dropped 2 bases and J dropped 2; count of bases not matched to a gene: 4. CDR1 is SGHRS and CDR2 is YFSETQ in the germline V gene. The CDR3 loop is CASSLESGTYNEQFF. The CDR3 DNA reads TGCGCCAGCAGCTTAGAAAGCGGGACCTACAATGAGCAGTTCTTC.

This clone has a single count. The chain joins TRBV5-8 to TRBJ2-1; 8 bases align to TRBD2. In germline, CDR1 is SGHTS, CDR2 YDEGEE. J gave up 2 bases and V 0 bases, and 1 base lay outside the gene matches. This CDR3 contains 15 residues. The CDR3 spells CASSLVRGAYNEQFF. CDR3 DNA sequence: TGTGCCAGCAGCTTGGTGCGGGGGGCCTACAATGAGCAGTTCTTC.

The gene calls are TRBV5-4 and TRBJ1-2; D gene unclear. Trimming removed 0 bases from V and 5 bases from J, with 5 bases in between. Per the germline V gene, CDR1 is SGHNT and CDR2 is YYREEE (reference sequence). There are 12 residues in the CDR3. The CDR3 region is CASSLATYGYTF. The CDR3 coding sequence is TGTGCCAGCAGCTTGGCCACTTATGGCTACACCTTC. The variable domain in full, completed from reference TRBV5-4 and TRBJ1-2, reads ETGVTQSPTHLIKTRGQQVTLRCSSQSGHNTVSWYQQALGQGPQFIFQYYREEENGRGNFPPRFSGLQFPNYSSELNVNALELDDSALYLCASSLATYGYTFGSGTRLTVV.

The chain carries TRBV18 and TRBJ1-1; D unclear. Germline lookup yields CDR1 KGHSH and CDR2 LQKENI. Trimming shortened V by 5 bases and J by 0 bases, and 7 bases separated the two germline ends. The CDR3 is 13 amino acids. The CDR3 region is CASSSGMNTEAFF. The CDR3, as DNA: TGTGCCAGCTCATCGGGAATGAACACTGAAGCTTTCTTT. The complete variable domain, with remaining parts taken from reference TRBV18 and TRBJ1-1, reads NAGVMQNPRHLVRRRGQEARLRCSPMKGHSHVYWYRQLPEEGLKFMVYLQKENIIDESGMPKERFSAEFPKEGPSILRIQQVVRGDSAAYFCASSSGMNTEAFFGQGTRLTVV.

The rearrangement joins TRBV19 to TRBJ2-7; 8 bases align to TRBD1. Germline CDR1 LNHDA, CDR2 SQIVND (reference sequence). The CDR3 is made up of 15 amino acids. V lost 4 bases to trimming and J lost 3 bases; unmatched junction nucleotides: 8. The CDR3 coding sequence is TGTGCCAGTAGTAGAGAGGACAGGGCCAACTACGAGCAGTACTTC. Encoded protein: CASSREDRANYEQYF. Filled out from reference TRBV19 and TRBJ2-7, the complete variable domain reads DGGITQSPKYLFRKEGQNVTLSCEQNLNHDAMYWYRQDPGQGLRLIYYSQIVNDFQKGDIAEGYSVSREKKESFPLTVTSAQKNPTAFYLCASSREDRANYEQYFGPGTRLTVT.

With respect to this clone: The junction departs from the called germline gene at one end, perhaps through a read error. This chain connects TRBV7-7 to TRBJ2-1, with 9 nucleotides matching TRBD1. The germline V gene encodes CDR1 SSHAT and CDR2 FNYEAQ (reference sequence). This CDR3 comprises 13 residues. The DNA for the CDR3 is TGTGCTAGCAGCCGGGACAGGGAAAATGAGCAGTTCTTC. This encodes CASSRDRENEQFF.

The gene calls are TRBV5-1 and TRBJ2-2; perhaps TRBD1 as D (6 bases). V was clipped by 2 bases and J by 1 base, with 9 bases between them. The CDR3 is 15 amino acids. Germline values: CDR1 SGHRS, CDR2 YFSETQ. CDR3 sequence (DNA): TGCGCCAGCAGCTTATCAGGGGAGAACACCGGGGAGCTGTTTTTT. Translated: CASSLSGENTGELFF.

The CDR3 here is CASRKAGTSGRAWYF. Here the CDR3 DNA reads TGTGCCAGCAGGAAAGCCGGGACTAGCGGGAGGGCCTGGTACTTC. This chain links TRBV28 with TRBJ2-5; 16 bases align to TRBD2. CDR3 length equals 15 residues. The J segment lost 13 bases and the V segment lost 6 bases, leaving 11 bases of the junction unmatched. Germline V lookup: CDR1 MDHEN, CDR2 SYDVKM.

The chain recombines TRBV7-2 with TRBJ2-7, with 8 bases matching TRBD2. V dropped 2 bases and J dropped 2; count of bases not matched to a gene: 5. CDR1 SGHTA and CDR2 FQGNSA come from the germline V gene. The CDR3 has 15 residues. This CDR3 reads CASSLRRGDPYEQYF. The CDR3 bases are TGTGCCAGCAGCTTAAGGCGGGGGGACCCCTACGAGCAGTACTTC.

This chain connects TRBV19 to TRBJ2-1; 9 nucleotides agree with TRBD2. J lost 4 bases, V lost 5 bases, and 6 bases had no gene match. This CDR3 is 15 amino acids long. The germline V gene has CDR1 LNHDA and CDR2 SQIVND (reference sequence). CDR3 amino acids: CASSAALAGYNEQFF. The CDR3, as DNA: TGTGCCAGTAGTGCCGCGCTAGCGGGATACAATGAGCAGTTCTTC. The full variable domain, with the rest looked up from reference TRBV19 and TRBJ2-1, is DGGITQSPKYLFRKEGQNVTLSCEQNLNHDAMYWYRQDPGQGLRLIYYSQIVNDFQKGDIAEGYSVSREKKESFPLTVTSAQKNPTAFYLCASSAALAGYNEQFFGPGTRLTVL.

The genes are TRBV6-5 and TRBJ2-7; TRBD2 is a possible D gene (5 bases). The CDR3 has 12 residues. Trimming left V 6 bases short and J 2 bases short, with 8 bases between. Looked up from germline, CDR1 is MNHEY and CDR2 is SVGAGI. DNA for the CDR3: TGTGCCAGCAGCACCGGGACCTACGAGCAGTACTTC. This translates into CASSTGTYEQYF.

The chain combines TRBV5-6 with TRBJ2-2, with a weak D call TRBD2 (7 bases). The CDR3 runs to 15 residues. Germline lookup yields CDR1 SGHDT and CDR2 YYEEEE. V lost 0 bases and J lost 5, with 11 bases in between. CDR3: CASSLEGGGTGELFF. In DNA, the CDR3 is TGTGCCAGCAGCTTGGAGGGGGGGGGTACCGGGGAGCTGTTTTTT.

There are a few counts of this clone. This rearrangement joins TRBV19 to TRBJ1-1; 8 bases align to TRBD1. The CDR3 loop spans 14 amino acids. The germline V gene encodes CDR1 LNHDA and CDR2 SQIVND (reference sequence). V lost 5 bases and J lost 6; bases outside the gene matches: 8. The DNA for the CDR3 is TGTGCCAGTAGTTTGACAGGGGTGGTCGCTGAAGCTTTCTTT. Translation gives CASSLTGVVAEAFF.

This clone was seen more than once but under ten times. The CDR3 sequence is CASSVTSAPPYEQYF. CDR3 nucleotide sequence: TGCGCCAGCAGCGTCACTAGCGCCCCCCCCTACGAGCAGTACTTC. V is TRBV5-1 and J is TRBJ2-7; TRBD2 aligns across 7 bases. V dropped 4 bases and J dropped 2; count of bases not matched to a gene: 9. The CDR3 length is 15 residues. Germline CDR1 SGHRS, CDR2 YFSETQ.

DNA for the CDR3: TGTGCCTGGAGTTTGGACACAAGAAACTATGGCTACACCTTC. Translation: CAWSLDTRNYGYTF. The chain carries TRBV30 and TRBJ1-2, with D perhaps matching TRBD1 (5 bases). The CDR3 has 14 amino acids. V lost 2 bases, J lost 2 bases, and 12 bases lay in between. The germline CDR1 and CDR2 sequences are GTSNPN and SVGIG (reference sequence).

CDR3 in amino acids: CASSRDRGGQPQHF. CDR3 DNA sequence: TGTGCCAGCAGTCGCGACAGGGGGGGACAGCCCCAGCATTTT. The chain joins TRBV2 to TRBJ1-5; TRBD1 matches at 9 bases. V was pared by 5 bases and J by 7 bases, with 6 bases of the junction left unmatched. The germline V gene encodes CDR1 SNHLY and CDR2 FYNNEI. This CDR3 has 14 residues.

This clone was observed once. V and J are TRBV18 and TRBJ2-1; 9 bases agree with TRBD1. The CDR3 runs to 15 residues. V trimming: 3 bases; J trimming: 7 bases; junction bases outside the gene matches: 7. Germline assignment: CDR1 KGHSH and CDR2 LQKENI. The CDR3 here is CASSPQGQGLNEQFF. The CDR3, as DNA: TGTGCCAGCTCACCTCAGGGACAGGGACTTAATGAGCAGTTCTTC.

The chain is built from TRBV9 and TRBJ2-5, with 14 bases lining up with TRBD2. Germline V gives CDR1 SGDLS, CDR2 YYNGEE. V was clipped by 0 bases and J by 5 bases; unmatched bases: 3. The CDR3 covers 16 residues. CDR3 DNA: TGTGCCAGCAGCGTAGGGGGACTAGCGGGAGCGGAGACCCAGTACTTC. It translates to CASSVGGLAGAETQYF.

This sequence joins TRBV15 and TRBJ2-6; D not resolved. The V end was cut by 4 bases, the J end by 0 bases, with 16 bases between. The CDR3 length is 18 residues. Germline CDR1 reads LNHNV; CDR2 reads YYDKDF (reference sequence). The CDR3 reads CATSKISLRVSGANVLTF. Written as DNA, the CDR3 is TGTGCCACCAGCAAAATCTCTCTCCGGGTCTCTGGGGCCAACGTCCTGACTTTC.

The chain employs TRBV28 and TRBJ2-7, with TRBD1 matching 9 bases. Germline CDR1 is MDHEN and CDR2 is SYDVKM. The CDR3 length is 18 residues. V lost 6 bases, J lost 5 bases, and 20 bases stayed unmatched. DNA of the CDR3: TGTGCCAGCAGAGGGACAGGGTGGGGTAGGCTGGGTACGGACGAGCAGTACTTC. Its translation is CASRGTGWGRLGTDEQYF.

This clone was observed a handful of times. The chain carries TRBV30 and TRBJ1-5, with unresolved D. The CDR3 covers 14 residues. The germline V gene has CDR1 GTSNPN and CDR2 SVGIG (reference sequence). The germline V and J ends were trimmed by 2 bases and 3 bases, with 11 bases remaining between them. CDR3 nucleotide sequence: TGTGCCTGGAGTACCGGTCCATACAATCAGCCCCAGCATTTT. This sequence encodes CAWSTGPYNQPQHF.

In DNA form, the CDR3 reads TGTGCCAGCAGCTTAGGACAGCCTTCCTACGAGCAGTACTTC. Translation gives CASSLGQPSYEQYF. The J gene is TRBJ2-7, the V gene TRBV7-8, with D possibly matching TRBD1 (5 bases). The CDR3 is made up of 14 amino acids. V was pared by 1 base and J by 1 base, with 8 bases between. Germline values: CDR1 SGHVS, CDR2 FQNEAQ.

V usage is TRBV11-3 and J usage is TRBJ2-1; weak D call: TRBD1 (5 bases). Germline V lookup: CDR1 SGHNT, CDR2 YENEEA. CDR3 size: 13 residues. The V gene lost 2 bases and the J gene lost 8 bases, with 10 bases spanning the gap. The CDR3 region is CASSLQGRDEQFF. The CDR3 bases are TGTGCCAGCAGCTTACAGGGTAGGGATGAGCAGTTCTTC.

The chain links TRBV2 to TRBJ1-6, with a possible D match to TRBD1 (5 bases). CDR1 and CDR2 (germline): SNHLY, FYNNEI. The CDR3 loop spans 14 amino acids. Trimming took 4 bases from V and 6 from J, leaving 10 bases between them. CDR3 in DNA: TGTGCCAGCAGTGTGACAGTAATTAATTCACCCCTCCACTTT. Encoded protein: CASSVTVINSPLHF.